Sequencing of this TCR beta chain was carried out in a study of identical twins. This clonotype was picked up a small number of times. The antigen is not known. J gave up 9 bases and V 0 bases, and 13 bases lay outside the gene matches. The CDR3 length is 16 residues. In germline, CDR1 is LGHNT, CDR2 FRNRAP. Each CDR3 protein is one row after TCRdb ran MiXCR on the 5' RACE reads. The sample records 1,800,000 or so distinct CDR3 sequences, around 33% being singletons. Broader study findings: When twins shared out-of-frame alpha sequences, those sequences had excess low generation probability. Models underestimated TCR alpha sharing (out-of-frame) in monozygotic twins. In beta out-of-frame sequences, the excess sharing between twins was weaker.

The source material was cord blood. This receptor was taken from a newborn girl in good health. The V and J genes are TRBV12-5 and TRBJ2-7; 8 nucleotides agree with TRBD1. In DNA form, the CDR3 reads TGTGCTAGTGGTTTGGTCCCAGGCTGGACAGGGCAAGGGCAGTACTTC. Translating it yields CASGLVPGWTGQGQYF.